The 23 T cell receptor beta chains listed next were all sequenced from one sample in a study of identical twins. From the 5' RACE reads, TCRdb called clonotypes with MiXCR, one entry per CDR3 protein. The sample has fewer than 250,000 distinct CDR3 sequences; 6% to 8% are singletons. These data were also filed under a second study, of yellow fever vaccine responses in identical twins.

Sequences were obtained from CD8+ T cells sorted from blood. The receptor set was obtained from a woman younger than 30 in good health.

This clonotype occurred many times. This CDR3 is CASSQVVGRIETQYF. The CDR3, as DNA: TGTGCCAGCAGCCAAGTCGTAGGAAGGATTGAGACCCAGTACTTC. The chain recombines TRBV4-2 with TRBJ2-5; D not certain. From germline, CDR1 is LGHNA and CDR2 YNFKEQ. This CDR3 comprises 15 residues. The V end was cut by 1 base, the J end by 5 bases, with 14 bases between.

This chain uses TRBV7-8 with TRBJ2-1; D ambiguous. CDR1 and CDR2 (germline): SGHVS, FQNEAQ. Trimming removed 1 base from V and 0 bases from J, with 13 bases in between. The CDR3 has 17 amino acids. DNA of the CDR3: TGTGCCAGCAGCTTAGGAAAACTGGAGAGCTCCTACAATGAGCAGTTCTTC. This gives the protein CASSLGKLESSYNEQFF.

The chain combines TRBV27 with TRBJ2-1; D perhaps matches TRBD1 (6 bases). With 6 bases removed from V and 9 bases from J, the gap between germline ends came to 18 bases. This CDR3 is built from 14 residues. Germline V gene sequence: CDR1 MNHEY, CDR2 SMNVEV (reference sequence). CDR3 sequence: CASSIGPKGGEQFF. The CDR3 nucleotides are TGTGCCAGCAGCATCGGGCCCAAAGGGGGTGAGCAGTTCTTC.

The rearrangement uses TRBV19 and TRBJ2-7, with a weak D call TRBD1 (5 bases). The V end lost 3 bases, the J end lost 6 bases, and 12 bases lay between the germline ends. The CDR3 extends over 13 amino acids. Looked up from germline, CDR1 is LNHDA and CDR2 is SQIVND (reference sequence). CDR3 sequence reads: CASSIRGQGEQYF. CDR3 DNA: TGTGCCAGTAGTATTCGTGGGCAGGGCGAGCAGTACTTC.

The J gene is TRBJ2-1, the V gene TRBV7-9; 11 nucleotides agree with TRBD1. The V gene's germline CDR1 is SEHNR and CDR2 FQNEAQ (reference sequence). V shed 7 bases, J shed 7 bases, and the junction held 6 bases outside the gene matches. This CDR3 is 14 amino acids long. The CDR3 DNA is TGTGCCAGCACCACCGGACAGGGGGCGAATGAGCAGTTCTTC. Translating gives CASTTGQGANEQFF.

The V gene is TRBV10-3, the J gene TRBJ2-7; 8 bases match TRBD2. Germline V gives CDR1 ENHRY, CDR2 SYGVKD. V was clipped by 6 bases and J by 3 bases; unmatched bases: 7. This CDR3 is built from 14 residues. CDR3 residues: CAISGGDKHYEQYF. CDR3 sequence (DNA): TGTGCCATCAGCGGGGGGGACAAACACTACGAGCAGTACTTC.

This clonotype was counted many times. V is TRBV7-6 and J is TRBJ2-2, with D unclear. This CDR3 is built from 14 residues. The V end lost 8 bases, the J end lost 1 base, and 11 bases lay between the germline ends. The germline V gene has CDR1 SGHVS and CDR2 FNYEAQ. Written as DNA, the CDR3 is TGTGCCAGCGGTCCCATCCAGAACACCGGGGAGCTGTTTTTT. Translated, it gives CASGPIQNTGELFF.

This clonotype has more than one count but fewer than ten. The chain recombines TRBV2 with TRBJ1-4, with D maybe TRBD1 (5 bases). Germline CDR1 reads SNHLY; CDR2 reads FYNNEI. With 2 bases removed from V and 7 bases from J, the gap between germline ends came to 14 bases. The CDR3 sequence is 15 residues long. CDR3 nucleotide sequence: TGTGCCAGCAGTGAACCTCAGGGATCGCTTGAAAAACTGTTTTTT. As protein: CASSEPQGSLEKLFF.

This clonotype showed up just a few times. The chain is built from TRBV28 and TRBJ2-5; tentatively, D is TRBD1 (5 bases). Germline values: CDR1 MDHEN, CDR2 SYDVKM. Trimming removed 6 bases at V and 2 bases at J, with 13 bases between. This CDR3 has 14 residues. CDR3 DNA sequence: TGTGCCAGCAGCCCTAGGGGCACACAAGAGACCCAGTACTTC. Its translation: CASSPRGTQETQYF.

This clonotype has a handful of counts. V and J are TRBV7-9 and TRBJ2-3, with a tentative D call TRBD1 (6 bases). The CDR3 spans 16 residues. The germline V and J ends were trimmed by 5 bases and 0 bases, with 15 bases remaining between them. CDR1 SEHNR and CDR2 FQNEAQ come from the germline V gene (reference sequence). Here the CDR3 reads CASSIPAGASTDTQYF. CDR3 in DNA: TGTGCCAGCAGCATACCCGCAGGGGCCAGCACAGATACGCAGTATTTT. The whole variable domain, filled in from reference TRBV7-9 and TRBJ2-3, reads DTGVSQNPRHKITKRGQNVTFRCDPISEHNRLYWYRQTLGQGPEFLTYFQNEAQLEKSRLLSDRFSAERPKGSFSTLEIQRTEQGDSAMYLCASSIPAGASTDTQYFGPGTRLTVL.

There are a few counts of this clonotype. The rearrangement uses TRBV10-2 and TRBJ2-3; 11 bases are shared with TRBD2. Looked up from germline, CDR1 is WSHSY and CDR2 is SAAADI. The CDR3 loop spans 14 amino acids. J was trimmed by 5 bases and V by 10 bases; bases with no gene match: 8. In DNA, the CDR3 is TGCGCCATCCAACTAGCGGGAGTGTTAGATACGCAGTATTTT. Protein sequence: CAIQLAGVLDTQYF.

In this sample, this clonotype turned up a few times. V is TRBV12-3 or TRBV12-4 and J is TRBJ1-2; TRBD1 might be the D (6 bases). With 7 bases removed from V and 4 bases from J, the gap between germline ends came to 10 bases. CDR3 length equals 12 residues. The CDR3 DNA reads TGTGCCAGCAACCTGGACAGCTATGGCTACACCTTC. Translating it yields CASNLDSYGYTF.

The sample holds a few counts of this clonotype. This sequence joins TRBV5-1 and TRBJ2-7; D remains ambiguous. Trimming shortened V by 0 bases and J by 2 bases, and 15 bases separated the two germline ends. This CDR3 contains 16 residues. The germline V gene encodes CDR1 SGHRS and CDR2 YFSETQ. The CDR3: CASSLARLLPPYEQYF. Written as DNA, the CDR3 is TGCGCCAGCAGCTTGGCTCGGCTCCTCCCACCCTACGAGCAGTACTTC.

Ten or more counts support this clonotype. The CDR3 protein is CASSTGQGEHEQYF. The CDR3 coding sequence is TGTGCCAGCAGCACAGGGCAGGGGGAACACGAGCAGTACTTC. The chain is built from TRBV21-1 and TRBJ2-7; the table gives TRBD1 as D, unverified against the DNA. TRBV21-1 corresponds to a pseudogene. The CDR3 is 14 amino acids.

The genes are TRBV7-9 and TRBJ2-3, with TRBD1 identical over 9 bases. Germline lookup yields CDR1 SEHNR and CDR2 FQNEAQ (reference sequence). The V and J ends lost 5 bases and 1 base, in that order; junction bases with no gene match: 10. CDR3 length equals 17 residues. The DNA for the CDR3 is TGTGCCAGCAGCCCCCCAGTCCGGGACAGGGGCACAGATACGCAGTATTTT. Translation: CASSPPVRDRGTDTQYF.

In its sample, this clonotype was seen a few times. V gene TRBV29-1 combines with J gene TRBJ2-5, with 9 bases matching TRBD1. The CDR3 loop spans 15 amino acids. The germline CDR1 and CDR2 sequences are SQVTM and ANQGSEA. J was trimmed by 5 bases and V by 6 bases; bases with no gene match: 13. This CDR3 is CSVIDRGGRKETQYF. The CDR3 region has the DNA TGCAGCGTGATAGACAGGGGGGGCCGAAAGGAGACCCAGTACTTC.

The chain combines TRBV11-2 with TRBJ2-7; 7 bases match TRBD1. The germline V gene has CDR1 SGHAT and CDR2 FQNNGV. This CDR3 is 17 amino acids long. V shed 0 bases, J shed 5 bases, and the junction held 13 bases outside the gene matches. This CDR3 is CASSLDFATYRGHEQYV. The CDR3 DNA sequence: TGTGCCAGCAGCTTAGATTTTGCAACGTACAGGGGCCACGAGCAGTACGTC.

This clonotype was seen repeatedly, ten times or more. V and J are TRBV4-1 and TRBJ2-2; maybe TRBD1 (6 bases). The CDR3 runs 15 residues. In germline, CDR1 is MGHRA, CDR2 YSYEKL. Trimming took off 2 bases at V and 5 bases at J, with 12 bases between the two ends. The CDR3 DNA follows: TGCGCCAGCAGCCAAATACAGGGCGGGACCGGGGAGCTGTTTTTT. Protein product: CASSQIQGGTGELFF.

This clonotype was observed at least ten times. The rearrangement uses TRBV27 and TRBJ1-1, with D uncertain. Trimming took 3 bases from V and 8 from J, leaving 13 bases between them. This CDR3 has 13 amino acids. CDR1 and CDR2 from the germline V gene are MNHEY and SMNVEV (reference sequence). Here the CDR3 reads CASSFNGRREAFF. The DNA for the CDR3 is TGTGCCAGCAGTTTTAACGGTCGACGGGAAGCTTTCTTT.

V gene TRBV28 combines with J gene TRBJ1-2, with D maybe TRBD1 (5 bases). This CDR3 spans 16 amino acids. Germline lookup yields CDR1 MDHEN and CDR2 SYDVKM. V was trimmed by 2 bases and J by 1 base, leaving 14 bases between them. The CDR3 sequence: CASSLTGLDNNYGYTF. In DNA, the CDR3 is TGTGCCAGCAGTTTAACAGGCCTTGACAATAACTATGGCTACACCTTC.

In this sample, this clonotype turned up many times. CDR3 protein: CASSLGPGTDTQYF. DNA for the CDR3: TGTGCCAGCAGTTTAGGGCCCGGCACAGATACGCAGTATTTT. The rearrangement links TRBV12-3 or TRBV12-4 to TRBJ2-3; D remains unclear. The V and J ends lost 1 base and 1 base respectively, with 6 bases between them. The CDR3 runs to 14 residues.

At least ten counts were recorded for this clonotype. The gene calls are TRBV10-3 and TRBJ2-5, with TRBD1 identical over 9 bases. There are 17 residues in the CDR3. Trimming at V came to 1 base and at J to 1 base, leaving 7 bases not matched to a gene. The germline V gene has CDR1 ENHRY and CDR2 SYGVKD. CDR3 in amino acids: CAISELGTGPLQETQYF. The CDR3, as DNA: TGTGCCATCAGTGAGTTGGGGACAGGGCCTCTCCAAGAGACCCAGTACTTC.

This rearrangement joins TRBV9 to TRBJ1-2, with 10 bases lining up with TRBD1. The ends lost 3 bases at V and 5 bases at J; junction bases unmatched: 4. Germline values: CDR1 SGDLS, CDR2 YYNGEE. There are 14 residues in the CDR3. This chain's CDR3 is CASSAGTGDYGYTF. DNA of the CDR3: TGTGCCAGCAGCGCGGGGACAGGGGATTATGGCTACACCTTC. Variable domain in full (rest from reference TRBV9 and TRBJ1-2): DSGVTQTPKHLITATGQRVTLRCSPRSGDLSVYWYQQSLDQGLQFLIQYYNGEERAKGNILERFSAQQFPDLHSELNLSSLELGDSALYFCASSAGTGDYGYTFGSGTRLTVV.